A single sample gave rise to the 9 T cell receptor beta chains below, sequenced in a study of T cells after yellow fever vaccination. TCRdb passed the 5' RACE reads through MiXCR, listing each CDR3 protein once. In the table there are about 120,000 distinct CDR3 sequences, 13% to 15% of which are singletons. The sample was CD8+ T cells sorted from PBMCs, taken 5 days after the yellow fever booster vaccination. The receptors stem from a man aged 18-30 years who received the YFV17D yellow fever vaccine.

V is TRBV7-9 and J is TRBJ1-2; D uncertain. The CDR3 loop spans 10 amino acids. Germline assignment: CDR1 SEHNR and CDR2 FQNEAQ (reference sequence). V was cut by 5 bases and J by 6 bases, with 4 bases left in between. The CDR3 spells CASSLNGYTF. CDR3 in DNA: TGTGCCAGCAGCCTAAATGGCTACACCTTC.

This clonotype was observed a few times. This chain links TRBV20-1 with TRBJ2-3, with D tentatively TRBD2 (5 bases). CDR3 length: 17 amino acids. The germline V and J ends were trimmed by 3 bases and 0 bases, with 19 bases remaining between them. CDR1 DFQATT and CDR2 SNEGSKA come from the germline V gene (reference sequence). Here the CDR3 DNA reads TGCAGTGCTAGGGGATGGGGAGCTCCAGATAGCACAGATACGCAGTATTTT. It codes for CSARGWGAPDSTDTQYF.

This clonotype has only a few counts. This chain connects TRBV2 to TRBJ2-2; 9 bases align to TRBD2. The CDR3 covers 15 residues. Germline-derived CDR1 and CDR2 are SNHLY and FYNNEI. Germline trimming cut 3 bases from V and 4 bases from J; bases unmatched to any gene: 3. As DNA, the CDR3 is TGTGCCAGCAGTGAGGGACTAGCAGGCACCGGGGAGCTGTTTTTT. Translated, it gives CASSEGLAGTGELFF.

This chain's CDR3 is CSVEWTYLGDGYTF. DNA for the CDR3: TGCAGCGTTGAGTGGACTTATTTGGGGGATGGCTACACCTTC. The chain carries TRBV29-1 and TRBJ1-2, with D perhaps TRBD1 (5 bases). Trimming left V 3 bases short and J 6 bases short, with 17 bases between. This CDR3 has 14 amino acids. Germline assignment: CDR1 SQVTM and CDR2 ANQGSEA.

This clonotype was observed a handful of times. The chain employs TRBV27 and TRBJ2-3, with TRBD1 as a possible D gene (6 bases). The CDR3 has 12 residues. The germline V gene encodes CDR1 MNHEY and CDR2 SMNVEV (reference sequence). The ends were cut back, 10 bases at V and 7 bases at J, with 15 bases in the middle. This chain's CDR3 is CATRLGAHTQYF. Written as DNA, the CDR3 is TGTGCCACCCGGTTGGGGGCCCATACGCAGTATTTT.

The chain combines TRBV5-5 with TRBJ1-6; 7 positions agree with TRBD1. Germline CDR1 and CDR2: SGHKS and YYEKEE (reference sequence). The CDR3 is 14 amino acids. Trimming cost V 3 bases and J 7 bases; bases outside gene matches: 4. The CDR3 sequence: CASSSRGGNSPLHF. The CDR3 DNA is TGTGCCAGCAGCTCCAGGGGGGGGAATTCACCCCTCCACTTT. The full variable domain, in which reference TRBV5-5 and TRBJ1-6 provide the parts outside the CDR3, is DAGVTQSPTHLIKTRGQQVTLRCSPISGHKSVSWYQQVLGQGPQFIFQYYEKEERGRGNFPDRFSARQFPNYSSELNVNALLLGDSALYLCASSSRGGNSPLHFGNGTRLTVT.

As concerns this clonotype: The junction departs from germline at one end; a sequencing error may be responsible. CDR3 nucleotide sequence: TGTGCCAGCAGCCTCGGTGAGCATTTCTTC. It yields the protein CASSLGEHFF. V gene TRBV7-9 combines with J gene TRBJ2-1; D is uncertain. Germline V lookup: CDR1 SEHNR, CDR2 FQNEAQ (reference sequence). This CDR3 is 10 amino acids long. The entire variable domain, with the rest obtained from reference TRBV7-9 and TRBJ2-1, is as follows: DTGVSQNPRHKITKRGQNVTFRCDPISEHNRLYWYRQTLGQGPEFLTYFQNEAQLEKSRLLSDRFSAERPKGSFSTLEIQRTEQGDSAMYLCASSLGEHFFGPGTRLTVL.

This clonotype was detected only a few times. The chain recombines TRBV3-1 with TRBJ2-2; D call uncertain. The CDR3 length is 15 residues. Looked up from germline, CDR1 is LGHDT and CDR2 is YNNKEL (reference sequence). The V and J ends lost 2 bases and 3 bases respectively, with 10 bases between them. CDR3 residues: CASSQRLVDTGELFF. The CDR3 DNA reads TGTGCCAGCAGCCAAAGGCTAGTAGACACCGGGGAGCTGTTTTTT. Full variable domain (rest looked up from reference TRBV3-1 and TRBJ2-2): DTAVSQTPKYLVTQMGNDKSIKCEQNLGHDTMYWYKQDSKKFLKIMFSYNNKELIINETVPNRFSPKSPDKAHLNLHINSLELGDSAVYFCASSQRLVDTGELFFGEGSRLTVL.

The genes are TRBV6-4 and TRBJ2-2; TRBD1 matches at 10 bases. Germline CDR1 reads MRHNA; CDR2 reads SNTAGT. This CDR3 region has 15 residues. V was pared by 2 bases and J by 6 bases, with 3 bases of the junction left unmatched. The CDR3 reads CASSDKTGGPGELFF. The CDR3, as DNA: TGTGCCAGCAGTGACAAGACAGGGGGCCCCGGGGAGCTGTTTTTT.